Listed below are T cell receptor beta chains from one sample, sequenced in a study of CD8 T cells in Susac syndrome. TCRdb re-analysed the immunoSEQ multiplex PCR reads in MiXCR, keeping a single row per CDR3 protein. The sample carries around 170,000 distinct CDR3 sequences, approximately 95% recorded once. Specimen: CD4+ T cells from PBMCs. Receptor source: a human donor with Susac syndrome. The CDR3 runs from the conserved cysteine through the conserved F or W. A D gene is named only where the DNA matches it firmly. Clone size, where shown, is once, few, many, or a class for clones that have expanded.

size: NA; V: TRBV10-3; J: TRBJ2-1; D: NA; CDR3: CAISEVDSYNEQFF; DNA: TGTGCCATCAGTGAGGTGGACAGTTACAATGAGCAGTTCTTC
size: NA; V: TRBV7-3; J: TRBJ2-3; D: NA; CDR3: CASSDIKSRRDTQYF; DNA: TGTGCCAGCAGCGACATTAAGTCGCGAAGAGATACGCAGTATTTT
size: NA; V: TRBV28; J: TRBJ2-7; D: TRBD1; CDR3: CASTGQAYEQYF; DNA: TGTGCCAGCACCGGACAGGCATACGAGCAGTACTTC
size: NA; V: TRBV20-1; J: TRBJ2-5; D: TRBD1; CDR3: CSARYLGTGFSQETQYF; DNA: TGCAGTGCTAGGTACCTCGGGACAGGGTTTTCCCAAGAGACCCAGTACTTC
size: NA; V: TRBV5-1; J: TRBJ1-2; D: NA; CDR3: CASSSDQPNYTF; DNA: TGCGCCAGCAGCTCGGACCAACCAAACTACACCTTC
size: NA; V: TRBV6-5; J: TRBJ2-3; D: TRBD1; CDR3: CASSYRRTGGSTDTQYF; DNA: TGTGCCAGCAGTTACCGAAGGACAGGGGGTAGCACAGATACGCAGTATTTT
size: once; V: TRBV2; J: TRBJ1-6; D: NA; CDR3: CAIQSGRNNSPLHF; DNA: TGTGCCATCCAATCGGGGAGGAATAATTCACCCCTCCACTTT
size: NA; V: TRBV7-8; J: TRBJ1-6; D: TRBD1; CDR3: CASRKDRGHSPLHF; DNA: TGTGCCAGCCGAAAAGACAGGGGTCATTCACCCCTCCACTTT
size: NA; V: TRBV7-3; J: TRBJ2-2; D: NA; CDR3: CASSRGGVTGELFF; DNA: TGTGCCAGCAGTCGTGGAGGGGTAACCGGGGAGCTGTTTTTT
size: NA; V: TRBV6-2/TRBV6-3; J: TRBJ1-1; D: NA; CDR3: CASRRVNTEAFF; DNA: TGTGCCAGCAGGCGGGTTAACACTGAAGCTTTCTTT
size: NA; V: TRBV7-9; J: TRBJ2-7; D: NA; CDR3: CASSLDPVSYEQYF; DNA: TGTGCCAGCAGCTTAGATCCAGTCTCCTACGAGCAGTACTTC
size: NA; V: TRBV12-5; J: TRBJ1-2; D: NA; CDR3: CASGLSGYTF; DNA: TGTGCTAGTGGTTTGTCGGGCTACACCTTC
size: NA; V: TRBV5-1; J: TRBJ2-3; D: NA; CDR3: CASPRKFSDTQYF; DNA: TGCGCCAGCCCCCGGAAGTTTTCTGATACGCAGTATTTT
size: NA; V: TRBV20-1; J: TRBJ2-6; D: TRBD1; CDR3: CSADGTGAGGANVLTF; DNA: TGCAGTGCAGACGGGACAGGGGCGGGGGGGGCCAACGTCCTGACTTTC
size: NA; V: TRBV6-5; J: TRBJ2-7; D: NA; CDR3: CASSYPGRRYEQYF; DNA: TGTGCCAGCAGTTACCCCGGACGCCGCTACGAGCAGTACTTC
size: NA; V: TRBV18; J: TRBJ2-5; D: NA; CDR3: CASSPLSSVQETQYF; DNA: TGTGCCAGCTCACCTTTATCTAGCGTCCAAGAGACCCAGTACTTC
size: NA; V: TRBV12-3/TRBV12-4; J: TRBJ2-4; D: TRBD2; CDR3: CASRPRDYLNIQYF; DNA: TGTGCCAGCAGACCACGGGACTACTTAAACATTCAGTACTTC
size: NA; V: TRBV5-1; J: TRBJ2-7; D: TRBD1; CDR3: CASSYEPLGTGDYEQYF; DNA: TGCGCCAGCAGCTATGAGCCACTTGGGACAGGGGACTACGAGCAGTACTTC
size: NA; V: TRBV12-3/TRBV12-4; J: TRBJ2-1; D: TRBD1; CDR3: CASSPGTGSSNEQFF; DNA: TGTGCCAGCAGTCCCGGGACAGGGTCCTCCAATGAGCAGTTCTTC
size: NA; V: TRBV11-2; J: TRBJ2-7; D: NA; CDR3: CASSFTRGLGDSEQYF; DNA: TGTGCCAGCAGCTTTACTCGGGGACTCGGGGACAGCGAGCAGTACTTC
size: NA; V: TRBV7-3; J: TRBJ2-2; D: TRBD1; CDR3: CASSLRQGAGTGELFF; DNA: TGTGCCAGCAGCTTAAGGCAGGGGGCTGGAACCGGGGAGCTGTTTTTT
size: NA; V: TRBV11-2; J: TRBJ2-3; D: TRBD1; CDR3: CASSLTGGPDTQYF; DNA: TGTGCCAGCAGTTTGACAGGGGGCCCAGATACGCAGTATTTT
size: NA; V: TRBV10-3; J: TRBJ2-1; D: NA; CDR3: CAISEFNEQFF; DNA: TGTGCCATCAGTGAATTCAATGAGCAGTTCTTC
size: NA; V: TRBV12-3/TRBV12-4; J: TRBJ1-5; D: NA; CDR3: CASSQDAQPQHF; DNA: TGTGCCAGCAGCCAGGACGCTCAGCCCCAGCATTTT
size: NA; V: TRBV20-1; J: TRBJ1-6; D: NA; CDR3: CSAGQNDGSPLHF; DNA: TGCAGTGCAGGACAGAACGATGGTTCACCCCTCCACTTT
size: NA; V: TRBV5-6; J: TRBJ1-1; D: TRBD1; CDR3: CASSGMTGMNTEAFF; DNA: TGTGCCAGCAGCGGAATGACAGGGATGAACACTGAAGCTTTCTTT
size: NA; V: TRBV5-4; J: TRBJ2-7; D: TRBD2; CDR3: CASSLTGTSGVNEQYF; DNA: TGTGCCAGCAGCTTAACGGGGACTAGCGGGGTGAACGAGCAGTACTTC
size: NA; V: TRBV2; J: TRBJ2-3; D: NA; CDR3: CASTLREPRSDTQYF; DNA: TGTGCCAGCACCCTAAGGGAGCCACGATCAGATACGCAGTATTTT
size: NA; V: TRBV7-7; J: TRBJ2-1; D: TRBD2; CDR3: CASSLGRGGSDEQFF; DNA: TGTGCTAGCAGCTTAGGACGGGGGGGCTCGGATGAGCAGTTCTTC
size: NA; V: TRBV19; J: TRBJ2-1; D: NA; CDR3: CASRPGLSYEQFF; DNA: TGTGCCAGTAGGCCGGGCCTATCCTATGAGCAGTTCTTC
size: NA; V: TRBV30; J: TRBJ2-1; D: NA; CDR3: CAWSEWAMSYNEQFF; DNA: TGTGCCTGGAGTGAATGGGCAATGTCCTACAATGAGCAGTTCTTC
size: NA; V: TRBV4-1; J: TRBJ1-1; D: NA; CDR3: CASSQVGGVREAFF; DNA: TGCGCCAGCAGCCAAGTAGGGGGAGTACGGGAAGCTTTCTTT
size: NA; V: TRBV29-1; J: TRBJ1-5; D: TRBD1; CDR3: CSAITGTGGWGNQPQHF; DNA: TGCAGCGCCATTACCGGGACAGGGGGCTGGGGGAATCAACCCCAGCATTTT
size: NA; V: TRBV27; J: TRBJ2-7; D: NA; CDR3: CASSPPENYYEQYF; DNA: TGTGCCAGCAGCCCCCCGGAAAACTACTACGAGCAGTACTTC